This T cell receptor beta chain was recovered during a study of glioma-infiltrating T cells after dendritic cell vaccination. Background on the study: Autologous tumor lysate-pulsed dendritic cell vaccination was given between the early 2000s and the early 2010s.

Details on this clone: Antigen specificity is unknown.

Study findings and constraints: Survival was not directly related to TCR clonality in these patients.

Time point of the sample: after dendritic cell vaccination, including at tumor progression/relapse. Patients had residual fresh-frozen tumor tissue and more than two years of survival data. No glioblastoma patient carried an isocitrate dehydrogenase mutation. TCRdb's copy holds only in-frame clones and misses some; the assay was immunoSEQ multiplex PCR. The sample contains 65,000 or so clones, around nine tenths of which appear only once. V was pared by 3 bases and J by 4 bases, with 12 bases between. The CDR3 consists of 15 residues. The germline V gene encodes CDR1 SGHVS and CDR2 FNYEAQ. The source of this sequence is a human donor with glioblastoma. The chain is built from TRBV7-6 and TRBJ2-2, with D possibly matching TRBD1 (6 bases). Sequenced material: blood, taken after dendritic cell vaccination. CDR3 DNA sequence: TGTGCCAGCAGCTTGAGGGACATCGGCACCGGGGAGCTGTTTTTT. Protein sequence: CASSLRDIGTGELFF.